This T cell receptor beta chain was documented in a study of kidney transplant recipient with SARS-CoV-2 infection (dated by TCRdb to the early 2020s). For sequencing, an Illumina MiSeq was employed. Profiling of the peripheral T cell repertoire targeted human TCRbeta genes. The paper's processing steps were these. Beta-binomial modelling was used to test for differences in clonotype abundance while accounting for variability over time. Expanded clonotypes were screened against the ImmuneCODE reference database of SARS-CoV-2-associated TCRs and mapped to viral genome regions. Additional repertoire analyses were carried out for TRBV gene usage, CDR3 length, CDR3 amino acid overlap between time points, clonotype abundance distributions and Jaccard similarity. TCRdb applied fastp at Q25 and MiXCR to the public reads, then kept only in-frame beta chains. Each CDR3 protein gets just one entry, which takes the most common genes and DNA from the rows behind it. The V and J calls shown here were made by TCRdb, not taken from the authors' results. This sample holds 250,000 or so distinct CDR3 sequences; less than 35% were observed only once. The ten largest account for roughly 7% of the sample.

The CDR3 contains 17 residues, cysteine and phenylalanine counted. This entry keeps only the CDR3 DNA: 51 bases, framed from base 1. Ends trimmed: V by 0 bases, J by 11 bases; bases unmatched to a gene: 16. The germline V gene (reference sequence) gives CDR1 as LNHDA and CDR2 as SQIVND. Per the publication, the time point label means: pre-pandemic baseline sample and day 111 after first positive SARS-CoV-2 test. Concerning this clonotype itself: This receptor's antigen is unknown. Per-base quality was not reported, and no clone a single base away is much larger than it.

The source was a blood sample, collected at baseline and on roughly day 120 from a kidney transplant recipient. The TCR comes from a male patient aged 25-45 years who had COVID-19 and was a kidney transplant recipient. After a transplant, certain T cells may trace back to the graft donor. Recombination joined TRBV19 with TRBJ2-1, with 7 junctional bases fitting TRBD2. The nucleotides read TGTGCCAGTAGTATAGATTGGGCCGGGACTATCCAGACGAAGCAGTTCTTC. This sequence encodes CASSIDWAGTIQTKQFF. The variable domain in full, with residues beyond the CDR3 obtained from the reference TRBV19 and TRBJ2-1 genes, is DGGITQSPKYLFRKEGQNVTLSCEQNLNHDAMYWYRQDPGQGLRLIYYSQIVNDFQKGDIAEGYSVSREKKESFPLTVTSAQKNPTAFYLCASSIDWAGTIQTKQFFGPGTRLTVL.